One and the same sample provided the 23 T cell receptor beta chains below, sequenced in a study of cytomegalovirus exposure and HLA in healthy donors. The PCR used 60 Vbeta and 13 Jbeta primers. Sequencing was performed with immunoSEQ multiplex PCR; in TCRdb, only in-frame clones are kept and a portion is missing. This sample has some 160,000 clones; roughly 9.4% occur once, and the top ten carry 1.8%. Sequenced input: PBMCs. These receptors originate from a male donor in good health and CMV-seronegative.

In this sample, this clone turned up a few times. The chain employs TRBV19 and TRBJ2-5, with 9 bases identical to TRBD1. The end of the DNA is better explained by TRBJ2-7, so the J call may be wrong. Germline loops: CDR1 LNHDA, CDR2 SQIVND (reference sequence). The CDR3 spans 13 residues. CDR3 protein: CASLGQGTYEQYF. The CDR3, as DNA: TGTGCCAGCCTAGGACAGGGGACCTACGAGCAGTACTTC.

This clone appeared a few times. The chain has TRBV5-4 and TRBJ2-2; tentatively, D is TRBD1 (5 bases). The CDR3 length is 16 residues. Germline CDR1 and CDR2: SGHNT and YYREEE (reference sequence). Trimming took off 2 bases at V and 0 bases at J, with 11 bases between the two ends. The CDR3 DNA follows: TGTGCCAGCAGCTTCGGACACTTCGCGAACACCGGGGAGCTGTTTTTT. Encoded protein: CASSFGHFANTGELFF.

The genes are TRBV4-3 and TRBJ2-7; TRBD2 matches at 12 bases. V trimming: 5 bases; J trimming: 4 bases; junction bases outside the gene matches: 6. The germline V gene encodes CDR1 LGHNA and CDR2 YSLEER. The CDR3 totals 15 residues. DNA of the CDR3: TGCGCCAGCAGCATGACTAGCGGGAGTGGGTACGAGCAGTACTTC. It is translated as CASSMTSGSGYEQYF.

The rearrangement joins TRBV5-6 to TRBJ1-2, with D possibly matching TRBD1 (5 bases). Germline V gene data show CDR1 as SGHDT and CDR2 as YYEEEE. The CDR3 extends over 16 amino acids. Trimming took 2 bases from V and 0 from J, leaving 14 bases between them. CDR3 nucleotides: TGTGCCAGCAGCTTTAAGACAGAAGTAGCTAACTATGGCTACACCTTC. This encodes CASSFKTEVANYGYTF. The complete variable domain, with remaining parts taken from reference TRBV5-6 and TRBJ1-2, reads DAGVTQSPTHLIKTRGQQVTLRCSPKSGHDTVSWYQQALGQGPQFIFQYYEEEERQRGNFPDRFSGHQFPNYSSELNVNALLLGDSALYLCASSFKTEVANYGYTFGSGTRLTVV.

The table lists this clone with a few counts. The CDR3 coding sequence is TGTGCCAGCAGCCATCACCGGGACAGCAACTACGAGCAGTACTTC. Residues: CASSHHRDSNYEQYF. The rearrangement links TRBV4-2 to TRBJ2-7; TRBD1 matches 7 bases. From germline, CDR1 is LGHNA and CDR2 YNFKEQ. Germline trimming cut 3 bases from V and 3 bases from J; bases unmatched to any gene: 8. The CDR3 spans 15 residues.

This clone appeared a few times. The chain links TRBV7-8 to TRBJ2-7, with 11 positions matching TRBD2. This CDR3 has 15 amino acids. Germline V lookup: CDR1 SGHVS, CDR2 FQNEAQ. V dropped 6 bases and J dropped 6; count of bases not matched to a gene: 10. CDR3 nucleotide sequence: TGTGCCAGCAGTCCAACTAGCGGGAGTGGCGCCGAGCAGTACTTC. The encoded protein is CASSPTSGSGAEQYF.

Remarks on this clone: A junction end diverges from the germline sequence, so it may reflect a read error. V usage is TRBV6-6 and J usage is TRBJ2-5, with 13 bases aligning to TRBD2. Germline V gives CDR1 MNHNY, CDR2 SVGAGI (reference sequence). CDR3 size: 15 residues. The CDR3 nucleotides read TGTGCCAGCAGTTGGCGGACTAGCGGGGGAGAGACCAAGTACTTC. Protein sequence: CASSWRTSGGETKYF.

This clone has more than one count but fewer than ten. The chain couples TRBV7-9 to TRBJ2-3, with a weak D call TRBD1 (7 bases). Trimming took off 5 bases at V and 1 base at J, with 19 bases between the two ends. This CDR3 region has 17 residues. Germline V gene data show CDR1 as SEHNR and CDR2 as FQNEAQ (reference sequence). This CDR3 reads CASSAGQPPKGTDTQYF. The DNA of the CDR3 is TGTGCCAGCAGCGCGGGACAGCCCCCGAAGGGCACAGATACGCAGTATTTT.

On this clone: Here the CDR3 omits its conserved ending phenylalanine or tryptophan, so a read error is the likely source. No DNA is shown, since the ends of the CDR3 on it are uncertain; the CDR3 is the one TCRdb lists. The chain recombines TRBV9 with TRBJ1-4. The CDR3 totals 9 residues, both ends included. In germline, CDR1 is SGDLS, CDR2 YYNGEE. The CDR3 region is CASSGAGVT.

As concerns this clone: Because it lacks the conserved phenylalanine or tryptophan at the end, this CDR3 is likely a read error. The V and J genes are TRBV5-4 and TRBJ2-2; TRBD1 aligns across 9 bases. V gave up 5 bases and J gave up 3 bases; unmatched junction bases: 5. The CDR3 is made up of 15 amino acids. In germline, CDR1 is SGHNT, CDR2 YYREEE (reference sequence). In DNA form, the CDR3 reads TGTGCCAGCAGATTCACAGGGGGCGACACCGGGGAGCTGTTTGTT. As protein: CASRFTGGDTGELFV.

This clone was seen only a few times. The V gene is TRBV5-1, the J gene TRBJ2-1, with 7 nucleotides matching TRBD2. The CDR3 is 14 amino acids. Germline V gene data show CDR1 as SGHRS and CDR2 as YFSETQ. V was clipped by 2 bases and J by 9 bases; unmatched bases: 8. In DNA form, the CDR3 reads TGCGCCAGCAGCTTCGATGCGGGAGCGGGTGAGCAGTTCTTC. The encoded protein is CASSFDAGAGEQFF.

This clone was seen only a few times. The rearrangement uses TRBV6-5 and TRBJ1-2; 9 nucleotides match TRBD1. The CDR3 loop spans 13 amino acids. Germline-derived CDR1 and CDR2 are MNHEY and SVGAGI. V lost 2 bases, J lost 7 bases, and 2 bases stayed unmatched. CDR3 DNA sequence: TGTGCCAGCAGTTACGTGGACAGGGGTGGCTACACCTTC. This translates into CASSYVDRGGYTF.

This clone was found a few times. As DNA, the CDR3 is TGTGCCTGGAGTGTGGGGGGGAAGAAGTACTTC. Its protein product is CAWSVGGKKYF. J is TRBJ2-5 and V is TRBV30; the match to TRBD2 covers 7 bases. The CDR3 loop spans 11 amino acids. CDR1 GTSNPN and CDR2 SVGIG come from the germline V gene (reference sequence). Unmatched junction bases numbered 4, after V lost 0 bases and J lost 12 bases.

The chain recombines TRBV6-1 with TRBJ2-7; D possibly corresponds to TRBD2 (6 bases). V gave up 2 bases and J gave up 3 bases, with 14 bases separating them. This CDR3 comprises 15 residues. Per the germline V gene, CDR1 is MNHNS and CDR2 is SASEGT. The CDR3 coding sequence is TGTGCCAGCAGTGAACTGGGGGGAGTGTTCTACGAGCAGTACTTC. Translated: CASSELGGVFYEQYF.

The chain uses TRBV11-2 and TRBJ2-6; possible D gene TRBD2, 6 bases. CDR3 size: 15 residues. Trimming pared 5 bases from V and 2 bases from J, leaving 10 bases between. Germline lookup yields CDR1 SGHAT and CDR2 FQNNGV. The CDR3 region is CASSPRGTGANVLTF. The CDR3 nucleotides are TGTGCCAGCAGCCCCCGGGGGACTGGGGCCAACGTCCTGACTTTC.

This chain links TRBV29-1 with TRBJ1-5; 7 bases are a match to TRBD1. The CDR3 is made up of 12 amino acids. J gave up 5 bases and V 6 bases, and 4 bases lay outside the gene matches. Germline CDR1 and CDR2: SQVTM and ANQGSEA. The CDR3 region is CSVRDSHQPQHF. CDR3 nucleotide sequence: TGCAGCGTCCGGGACAGTCATCAGCCCCAGCATTTT.

The V gene is TRBV28, the J gene TRBJ1-1; no clear D gene. With 7 bases removed from V and 7 bases from J, the gap between germline ends came to 13 bases. This CDR3 region has 12 residues. CDR1 and CDR2 (germline): MDHEN, SYDVKM. CDR3 region: CASTSWASEAFF. As DNA, the CDR3 is TGTGCCAGCACCTCTTGGGCCAGTGAAGCTTTCTTT.

This clone was detected only a few times. This chain uses TRBV28 with TRBJ1-5; D is undetermined. CDR3 length: 12 amino acids. The germline gives CDR1 MDHEN, CDR2 SYDVKM. The V gene lost 2 bases and the J gene lost 7 bases, with 6 bases spanning the gap. The CDR3 bases are TGTGCCAGCAGTTTACCGGTGCAGCCCCAGCATTTT. Translation gives CASSLPVQPQHF.

This clone was observed a few times. The CDR3 is CASSPGLAGGGQETQYF. The CDR3 bases are TGTGCCAGCAGCCCGGGACTAGCGGGAGGTGGCCAAGAGACCCAGTACTTC. The V gene is TRBV9, the J gene TRBJ2-5, with 15 bases matching TRBD2. The germline V gene has CDR1 SGDLS and CDR2 YYNGEE. The V segment lost 4 bases and the J segment 1 base; nucleotides outside the gene matches: 5. The CDR3 totals 17 residues.

This clone was counted a few times. The J gene is TRBJ2-5, the V gene TRBV7-9; D is perhaps TRBD1 (7 bases). V lost 4 bases and J 5 bases, leaving 20 bases between the germline ends. The CDR3 is made up of 16 amino acids. The germline CDR1 and CDR2 sequences are SEHNR and FQNEAQ (reference sequence). The CDR3 nucleotides are TGTGCCAGCAGCTCTAACAGGGGCCTCGGAGGGGAGACCCAGTACTTC. Amino acids: CASSSNRGLGGETQYF. Full variable domain (outside the CDR3, taken from reference TRBV7-9 and TRBJ2-5): DTGVSQNPRHKITKRGQNVTFRCDPISEHNRLYWYRQTLGQGPEFLTYFQNEAQLEKSRLLSDRFSAERPKGSFSTLEIQRTEQGDSAMYLCASSSNRGLGGETQYFGPGTRLLVL.

This clone turned up a few times. The V call is TRBV9, the J call TRBJ2-1; 7 bases map to TRBD1. CDR3 length: 15 residues. Germline lookup yields CDR1 SGDLS and CDR2 YYNGEE. V lost 4 bases and J lost 0; bases outside the gene matches: 4. In DNA, the CDR3 is TGTGCCAGCAGCCCGACAGGGAACTCCTACAATGAGCAGTTCTTC. It codes for CASSPTGNSYNEQFF.

This clone was observed a handful of times. J is TRBJ2-7 and V is TRBV7-6; D unclear. The V end lost 1 base, the J end lost 0 bases, and 7 bases lay between the germline ends. This CDR3 spans 14 amino acids. Per germline, CDR1 SGHVS and CDR2 FNYEAQ. The CDR3: CASSLGRSSYEQYF. DNA of the CDR3: TGTGCCAGCAGCTTAGGTAGGAGCTCCTACGAGCAGTACTTC.

The chain couples TRBV6-5 to TRBJ2-1, with D hard to call. The germline gives CDR1 MNHEY, CDR2 SVGAGI. The V and J ends lost 5 bases and 4 bases respectively, with 9 bases between them. The CDR3 runs to 13 residues. The CDR3: CASSPLSYNEQFF. Here the CDR3 DNA reads TGTGCCAGCAGTCCCCTTTCTTACAATGAGCAGTTCTTC.